This T cell receptor (beta chain) was found in a study of spatial heterogeneity in lung cancer. Points from the study as a whole: The appearance of ubiquitous expanded tumor TCRs in blood was greater at resection than follow-up.

To note about this clonotype: The target antigen is unknown.

Germline V CDR1 and CDR2: MGHRA, YSYEKL. V gave up 1 base and J gave up 6 bases; unmatched junction bases: 3. This CDR3 has 15 residues. A single record per CDR3 protein comes from TCRdb applying MiXCR to the 5' RACE reads. The sample carries around 92,000 distinct CDR3 sequences, more than 10% recorded once. As for time point: sample taken at primary tumor resection. Tumor, nontumor lung or frozen PBMC supplied whole RNA that was sequenced unsorted. Sequenced material: PBMCs, taken at surgery. The source of this sequence is a male donor with early-stage non-small cell lung cancer. The chain is built from TRBV4-1 and TRBJ2-1; 10 bases map to TRBD2. CDR3 DNA sequence: TGCGCCAGCAGCCAAGTAGCGGGGGGTCGCAATGAGCAGTTCTTC. Translated: CASSQVAGGRNEQFF.